The clone carrying this T cell receptor (beta chain) was counted at least ten times. What it recognizes is unknown. These data are taken from a study of post-analysis software for immune sequencing data. Study background: The courses of disease that were included comprised relapsing-remitting, secondary progressive and progressive-relapsing multiple sclerosis.

Unique molecular identifiers tagged the TCR beta cDNA libraries. TCRdb used MiXCR to reprocess the PCR reads, holding one entry per CDR3 protein. The repertoire has hundreds of thousands of distinct CDR3 sequences, about 32% of them found once; the top ten carry approximately 0.55%. Study results and caveats: There were five TRBV segments more frequent in patients than controls, and TRBV5-6, TRBV5-1 and TRBV20-1 were among them. Normalized Chao1 diversity was significantly lower in multiple sclerosis patients than in controls.

This CDR3 spans 14 amino acids. Trimming pared 7 bases from V and 5 bases from J, leaving 17 bases between. Germline V lookup: CDR1 WSHSY, CDR2 SAAADI. The V and J genes are TRBV10-2 and TRBJ2-5; the D is unclear. The receptor comes from a girl between 10 and 17 years old with multiple sclerosis. Source material: blood. CDR3 DNA sequence: TGCGCCAGCATAGGGCTTCTGGTGGGTGAGACCCAGTACTTC. Protein sequence: CASIGLLVGETQYF.